There are many counts of the clone carrying this T cell receptor beta chain. The length of the CDR3 is 12 residues. The ends were cut back, 5 bases at V and 8 bases at J, with 12 bases in the middle. The germline CDR1 and CDR2 sequences are SEHNR and FQNEAQ (reference sequence). This entry comes from a study of early T cells in non-severe SARS-CoV-2 infection. TCRdb called the 5' RACE reads again in MiXCR, with one record for every CDR3 protein. The data contain more than 45,000 distinct CDR3 sequences, under 15% of them singletons. This chain connects TRBV7-9 to TRBJ1-1; D unresolved. Sequencing was performed on whole blood. This receptor was obtained from an adult who was a healthcare worker with PCR-confirmed SARS-CoV-2 infection or an uninfected control (not recorded which). DNA for the CDR3: TGTGCCAGCAGCCCTCGGAGGGAGGAAGCTTTCTTT. It translates to CASSPRREEAFF.